This T cell receptor beta chain comes out of a study of T-cell memory formation after mild COVID-19. Whole-study context: TCR clusters largely stayed donor specific. General study findings and limits: Proof of SARS-CoV-2 specificity was absent for the second-wave clones that crested on day 37. Contracting CD4+ clones sat mainly in CM and EM; CD8+ in EMRA.

V lost 3 bases, J lost 7 bases, and 3 bases stayed unmatched. The CDR3 is made up of 15 amino acids. CDR1 MGHRA and CDR2 YSYEKL come from the germline V gene. As regards this clonotype: The antigen is undetermined.

The authors produced TCR alpha and TCR beta cDNA libraries with sample barcodes and UMIs by 5'RACE using constant-segment primers. TCRdb redid the calling of the 5' RACE reads with MiXCR, one entry per CDR3 protein. The table includes fewer than 110,000 distinct CDR3 sequences, about 15% detected once. The specimen sequenced was PBMCs or a T cell subset sorted from them (not recorded which). V and J are TRBV4-1 and TRBJ1-6; 10 bases align to TRBD1. This receptor was identified in a young man who had mild COVID-19 (a few samples of this study predate the infection). Cell type and time point are not known. CDR3 protein: CASSQGQGTNSPLHF. The CDR3 bases are TGCGCCAGCAGCCAGGGACAGGGGACCAATTCACCCCTCCACTTT.